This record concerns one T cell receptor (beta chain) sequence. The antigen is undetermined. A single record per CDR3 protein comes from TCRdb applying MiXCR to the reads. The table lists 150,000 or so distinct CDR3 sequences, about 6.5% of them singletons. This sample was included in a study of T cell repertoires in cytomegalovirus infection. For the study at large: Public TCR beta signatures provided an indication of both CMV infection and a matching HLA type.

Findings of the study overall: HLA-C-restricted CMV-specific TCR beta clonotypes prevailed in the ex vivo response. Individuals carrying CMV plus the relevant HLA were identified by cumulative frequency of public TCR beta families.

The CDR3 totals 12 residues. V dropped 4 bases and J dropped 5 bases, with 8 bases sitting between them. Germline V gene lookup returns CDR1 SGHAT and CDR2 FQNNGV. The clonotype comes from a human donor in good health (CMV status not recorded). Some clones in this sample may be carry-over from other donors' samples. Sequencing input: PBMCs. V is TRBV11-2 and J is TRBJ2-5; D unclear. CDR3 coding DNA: TGTGCCAGCAGCTCGAATTATGAGACCCAGTACTTC. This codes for CASSSNYETQYF.